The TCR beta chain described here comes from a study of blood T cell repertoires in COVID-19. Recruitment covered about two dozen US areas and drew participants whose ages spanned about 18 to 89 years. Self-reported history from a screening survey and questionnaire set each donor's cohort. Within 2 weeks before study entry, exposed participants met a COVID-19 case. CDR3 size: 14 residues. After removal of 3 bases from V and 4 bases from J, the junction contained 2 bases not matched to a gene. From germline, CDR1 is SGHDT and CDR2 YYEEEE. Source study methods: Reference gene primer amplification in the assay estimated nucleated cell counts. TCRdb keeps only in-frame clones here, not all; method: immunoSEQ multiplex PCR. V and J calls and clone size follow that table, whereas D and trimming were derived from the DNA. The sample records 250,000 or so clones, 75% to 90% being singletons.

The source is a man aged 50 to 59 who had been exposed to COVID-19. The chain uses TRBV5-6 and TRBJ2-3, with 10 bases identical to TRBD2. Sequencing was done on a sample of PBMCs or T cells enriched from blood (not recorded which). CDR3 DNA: TGTGCCAGCAGCTCTAGCGGGAGTGCAGATACGCAGTATTTT. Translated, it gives CASSSSGSADTQYF. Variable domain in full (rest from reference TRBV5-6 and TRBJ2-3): DAGVTQSPTHLIKTRGQQVTLRCSPKSGHDTVSWYQQALGQGPQFIFQYYEEEERQRGNFPDRFSGHQFPNYSSELNVNALLLGDSALYLCASSSSGSADTQYFGPGTRLTVL.